The rows below give T cell receptor beta chains drawn from one sample of a study of cytomegalovirus exposure and HLA in healthy donors. The table came from immunoSEQ multiplex PCR; TCRdb's copy has only in-frame clones and leaves some out. The sample shows tens of thousands of clones, about 85% of them seen only once. Sequenced sample: PBMCs. The receptors stem from a female donor in good health and CMV-seronegative. CDR3s leave out the opening cysteine and the closing phenylalanine or tryptophan.

V	J	CDR3
TRBV6-5	TRBJ1-1	ASSYYLAGNTEAF
TRBV29-1	TRBJ2-3	SVESIFGTDTQY
TRBV4-3	TRBJ2-7	ASSQDTVEGAGEQY
TRBV11-3	TRBJ2-1	ASSPGSAKSSYNEQF
TRBV7-8	TRBJ2-3	ASSLPSSGSTDTQY
TRBV5-5	TRBJ2-7	ASTSISSYEQY
TRBV27	TRBJ2-1	ASSPLGGHYNEQF
TRBV28	TRBJ1-2	ASSLGQAWRGYT
TRBV9	TRBJ2-7	ASSPAGRGIGEEQY
TRBV30	TRBJ2-7	AWRRAGGNYEQY
TRBV7-9	TRBJ1-4	ASSSEVNEKLF
TRBV7-3	TRBJ2-2	ASSTSLGGELF
TRBV28	TRBJ2-1	ASSSSGSSYNEQF
TRBV28	TRBJ1-2	ASSSPGQRYGYT
TRBV9	TRBJ1-1	ASSRDTTNTEAF
TRBV4-1	TRBJ2-1	ASSQGERGYEQF
TRBV7-3	TRBJ2-1	ASSLGTSGSSSYNEQF
TRBV7-8	TRBJ2-1	ASSLALVTSGNEQF
TRBV2	TRBJ1-2	ASSEPSDSYGYT
TRBV9	TRBJ1-1	ASSVAGTLQLS
TRBV19	TRBJ2-3	ASSPLNGPTDTQY
TRBV12-5	TRBJ2-7	ASGLGQGSYEQY
TRBV6-5	TRBJ1-1	ASSLQGLAMNTEAF
TRBV30	TRBJ2-3	AWSASGGFKDTQY
TRBV5-1	TRBJ1-3	ASSLATGPGNTIY
TRBV10-1	TRBJ2-7	ASSEKQGLSYEQY
TRBV5-5	TRBJ2-7	ASSLTGGPYEQY
TRBV4-1	TRBJ2-3	ASTGQGPDTQY
TRBV5-1	TRBJ2-7	ASRLDREGSYEQY
TRBV6-5	TRBJ2-4	ASRATVLAKNIQY
TRBV7-8	TRBJ2-1	ASRPQLSGRAPF
TRBV18	TRBJ2-7	ASSPGTGYEQY
TRBV18	TRBJ1-1	ASSAGTGSEAF
TRBV27	TRBJ1-1	ASSPSLGSGTEAF
TRBV15	TRBJ1-6	ATSTPRGSSYNSPLH
TRBV30	TRBJ2-5	AWSFSFDRGDETQY